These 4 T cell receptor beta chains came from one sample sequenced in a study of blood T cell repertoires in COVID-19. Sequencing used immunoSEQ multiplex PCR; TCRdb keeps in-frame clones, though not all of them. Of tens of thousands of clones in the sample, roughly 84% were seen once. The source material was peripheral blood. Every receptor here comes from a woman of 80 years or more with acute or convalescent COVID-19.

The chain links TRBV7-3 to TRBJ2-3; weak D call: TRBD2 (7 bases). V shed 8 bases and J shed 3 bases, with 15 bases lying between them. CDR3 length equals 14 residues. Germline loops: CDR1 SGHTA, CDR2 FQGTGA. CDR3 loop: CASRQGRGTDTQYF. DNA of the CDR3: TGTGCCAGCCGGCAGGGGAGGGGGACAGATACGCAGTATTTT.

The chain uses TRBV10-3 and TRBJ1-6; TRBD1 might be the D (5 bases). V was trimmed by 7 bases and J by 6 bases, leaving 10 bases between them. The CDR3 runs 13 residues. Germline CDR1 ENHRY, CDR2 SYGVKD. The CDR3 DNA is TGTGCCATCACACAGGAGTTTAATTCACCCCTCCACTTT. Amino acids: CAITQEFNSPLHF.

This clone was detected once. In DNA, the CDR3 is TGTGCCTGGAGGGAACCGGCAGGGGCTGGGGCCAACGTCCTGACTTTC. This encodes CAWREPAGAGANVLTF. This chain links TRBV30 with TRBJ2-6; D perhaps matches TRBD1 (6 bases). The CDR3 sequence is 16 residues long. V was clipped by 3 bases and J by 2 bases, with 14 bases between them. From germline, CDR1 is GTSNPN and CDR2 SVGIG (reference sequence).

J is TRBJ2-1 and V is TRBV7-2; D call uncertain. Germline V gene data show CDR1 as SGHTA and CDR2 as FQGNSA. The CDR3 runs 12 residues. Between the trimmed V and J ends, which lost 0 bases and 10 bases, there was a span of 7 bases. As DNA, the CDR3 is TGTGCCAGCAGCTTAGCGTCCCGGGAGCAGTTCTTC. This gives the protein CASSLASREQFF.